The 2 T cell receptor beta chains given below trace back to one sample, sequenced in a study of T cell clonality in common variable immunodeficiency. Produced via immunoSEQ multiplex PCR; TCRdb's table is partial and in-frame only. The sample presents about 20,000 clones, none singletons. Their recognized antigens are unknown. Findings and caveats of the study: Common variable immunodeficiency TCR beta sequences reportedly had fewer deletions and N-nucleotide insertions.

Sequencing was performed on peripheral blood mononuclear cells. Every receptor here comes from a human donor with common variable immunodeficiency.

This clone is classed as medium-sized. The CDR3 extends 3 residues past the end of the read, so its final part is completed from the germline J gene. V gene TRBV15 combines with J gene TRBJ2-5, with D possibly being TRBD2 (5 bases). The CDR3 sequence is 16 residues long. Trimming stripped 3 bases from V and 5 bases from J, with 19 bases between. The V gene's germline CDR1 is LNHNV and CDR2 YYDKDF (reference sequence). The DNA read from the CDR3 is TGTGCCACCAGCAGTGAAGCCCGGGGATGGCAGGAGACC. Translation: CATSSEARGWQET. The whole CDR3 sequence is CATSSEARGWQETQYF. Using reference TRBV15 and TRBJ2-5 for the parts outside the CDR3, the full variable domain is DAMVIQNPRYQVTQFGKPVTLSCSQTLNHNVMYWYQQKSSQAPKLLFHYYDKDFNNEADTPDNFQSRRPNTSFCFLDIRSPGLGDTAMYLCATSSEARGWQETQYFGPGTRLLVL.

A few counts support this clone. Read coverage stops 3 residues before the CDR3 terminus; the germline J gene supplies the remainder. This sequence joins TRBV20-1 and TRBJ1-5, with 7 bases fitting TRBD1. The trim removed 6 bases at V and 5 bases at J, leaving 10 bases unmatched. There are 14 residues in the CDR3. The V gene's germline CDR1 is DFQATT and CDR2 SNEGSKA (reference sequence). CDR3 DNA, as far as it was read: TGCAGTGCACGCCGACAGGGTGCCGATCAGCCC. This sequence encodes CSARRQGADQP. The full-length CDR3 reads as CSARRQGADQPQHF.